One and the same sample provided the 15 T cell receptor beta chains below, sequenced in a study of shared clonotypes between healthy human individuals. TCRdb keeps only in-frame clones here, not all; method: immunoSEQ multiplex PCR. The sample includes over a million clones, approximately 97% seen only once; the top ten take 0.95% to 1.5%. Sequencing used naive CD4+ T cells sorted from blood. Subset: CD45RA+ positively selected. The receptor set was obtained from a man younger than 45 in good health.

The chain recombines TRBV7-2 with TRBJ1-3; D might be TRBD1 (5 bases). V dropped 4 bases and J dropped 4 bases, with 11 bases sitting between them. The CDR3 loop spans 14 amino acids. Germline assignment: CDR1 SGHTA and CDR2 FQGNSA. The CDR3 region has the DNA TGTGCCAGCAGCTCCGGGACGGGCGGAAACACCATATATTTT. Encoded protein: CASSSGTGGNTIYF.

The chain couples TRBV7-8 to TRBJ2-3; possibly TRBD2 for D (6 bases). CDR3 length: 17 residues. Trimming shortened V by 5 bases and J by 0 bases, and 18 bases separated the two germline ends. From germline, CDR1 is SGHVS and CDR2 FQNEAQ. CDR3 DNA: TGTGCCAGCAGCACACGTCTAGCGAGAGGGAGCACAGATACGCAGTATTTT. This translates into CASSTRLARGSTDTQYF.

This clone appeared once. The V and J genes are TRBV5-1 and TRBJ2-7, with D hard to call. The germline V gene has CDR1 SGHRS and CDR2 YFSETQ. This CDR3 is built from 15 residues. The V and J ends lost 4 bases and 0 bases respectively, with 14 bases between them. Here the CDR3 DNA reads TGCGCCAGCAGCCGCGAGGTGCGGAGCTCCTACGAGCAGTACTTC. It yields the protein CASSREVRSSYEQYF.

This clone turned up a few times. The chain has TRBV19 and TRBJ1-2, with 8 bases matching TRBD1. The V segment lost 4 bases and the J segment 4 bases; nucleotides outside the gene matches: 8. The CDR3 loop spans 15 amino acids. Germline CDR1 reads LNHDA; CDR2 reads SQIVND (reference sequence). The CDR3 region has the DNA TGTGCCAGTAGTACCCTTCTCGGACAGGGCTATGGCTACACCTTC. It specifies CASSTLLGQGYGYTF.

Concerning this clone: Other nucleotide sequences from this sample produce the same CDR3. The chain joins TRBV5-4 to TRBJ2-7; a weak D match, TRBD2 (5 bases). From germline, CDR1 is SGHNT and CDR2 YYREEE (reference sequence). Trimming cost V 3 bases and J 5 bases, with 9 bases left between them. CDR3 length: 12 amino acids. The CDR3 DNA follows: TGTGCCAGCAGCTCCCCTAGCAACGAGCAGTACTTC. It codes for CASSSPSNEQYF.

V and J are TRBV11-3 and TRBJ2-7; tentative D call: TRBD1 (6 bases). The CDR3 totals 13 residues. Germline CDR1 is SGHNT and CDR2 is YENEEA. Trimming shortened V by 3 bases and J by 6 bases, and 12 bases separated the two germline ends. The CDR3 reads CASSLVRGTEQYF. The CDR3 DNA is TGTGCCAGCAGCTTGGTCAGGGGTACCGAGCAGTACTTC. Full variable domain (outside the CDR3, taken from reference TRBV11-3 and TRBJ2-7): EAGVVQSPRYKIIEKKQPVAFWCNPISGHNTLYWYLQNLGQGPELLIRYENEEAVDDSQLPKDRFSAERLKGVDSTLKIQPAELGDSAVYLCASSLVRGTEQYFGPGTRLTVT.

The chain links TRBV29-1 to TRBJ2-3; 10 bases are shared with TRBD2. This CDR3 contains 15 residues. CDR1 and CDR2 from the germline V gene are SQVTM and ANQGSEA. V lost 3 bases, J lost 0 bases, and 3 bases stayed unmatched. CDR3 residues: CSVESGRASTDTQYF. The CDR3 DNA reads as TGCAGCGTTGAGAGCGGGAGGGCCAGCACAGATACGCAGTATTTT.

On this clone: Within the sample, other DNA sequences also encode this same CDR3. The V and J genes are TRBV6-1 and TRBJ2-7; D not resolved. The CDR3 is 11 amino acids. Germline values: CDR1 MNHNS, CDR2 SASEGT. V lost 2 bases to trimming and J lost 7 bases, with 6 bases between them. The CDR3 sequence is CASSEIWEQYF. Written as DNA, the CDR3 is TGTGCCAGCAGTGAAATATGGGAGCAGTACTTC.

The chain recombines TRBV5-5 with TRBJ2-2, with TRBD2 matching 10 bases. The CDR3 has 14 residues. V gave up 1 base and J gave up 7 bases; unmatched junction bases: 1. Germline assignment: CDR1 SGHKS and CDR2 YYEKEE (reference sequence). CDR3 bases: TGTGCCAGCAGCTTGTCTAGCGGGAGCGGGGAGCTGTTTTTT. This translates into CASSLSSGSGELFF.

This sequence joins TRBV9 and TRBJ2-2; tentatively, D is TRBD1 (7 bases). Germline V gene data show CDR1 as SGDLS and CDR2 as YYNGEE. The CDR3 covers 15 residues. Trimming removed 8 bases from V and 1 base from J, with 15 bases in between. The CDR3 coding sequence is TGTGCCAGTGCGACGGGGGACAGGAACACCGGGGAGCTGTTTTTT. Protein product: CASATGDRNTGELFF.

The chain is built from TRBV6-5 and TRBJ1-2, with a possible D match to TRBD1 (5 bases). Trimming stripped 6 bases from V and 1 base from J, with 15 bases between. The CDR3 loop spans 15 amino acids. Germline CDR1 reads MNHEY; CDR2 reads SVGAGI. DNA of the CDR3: TGTGCCAGCAGCCTCCCGAGGGGCGGTAACTATGGCTACACCTTC. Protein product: CASSLPRGGNYGYTF.

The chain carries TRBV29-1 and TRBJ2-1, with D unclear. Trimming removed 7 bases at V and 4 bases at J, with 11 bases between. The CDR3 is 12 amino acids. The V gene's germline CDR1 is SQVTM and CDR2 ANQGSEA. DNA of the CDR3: TGCAGCGCCGCGTCGGGTTACAATGAGCAGTTCTTC. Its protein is CSAASGYNEQFF.

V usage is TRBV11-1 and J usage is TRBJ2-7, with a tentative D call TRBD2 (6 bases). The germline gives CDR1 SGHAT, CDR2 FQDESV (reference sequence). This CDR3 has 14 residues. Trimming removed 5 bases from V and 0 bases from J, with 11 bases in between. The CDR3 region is CASSRGIGSYEQYF. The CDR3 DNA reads TGTGCCAGCAGCCGGGGGATTGGCTCCTACGAGCAGTACTTC.

The chain's CDR3 is CASSFQGSNEKLFF. The CDR3 nucleotides read TGTGCCAGCAGCTTTCAGGGGAGTAATGAAAAACTGTTTTTT. V is TRBV7-9 and J is TRBJ1-4; tentative D call: TRBD1 (6 bases). Germline CDR1 and CDR2: SEHNR and FQNEAQ (reference sequence). This CDR3 contains 14 residues. Trimming took 3 bases from V and 4 from J, leaving 9 bases between them.

CDR3 sequence: CASSTRGRTDTQYF. CDR3 DNA sequence: TGCGCCAGCAGCACGCGGGGTAGGACAGATACGCAGTATTTT. The rearrangement joins TRBV5-1 to TRBJ2-3, with D possibly being TRBD2 (6 bases). Germline CDR1 and CDR2: SGHRS and YFSETQ. This CDR3 comprises 14 residues. The V gene lost 4 bases and the J gene lost 3 bases, with 12 bases spanning the gap.